Below are 20 T cell receptor beta chains sequenced from a single sample in a study of early T cells in non-severe SARS-CoV-2 infection. TCRdb reprocessed the 5' RACE reads via MiXCR and lists one record per CDR3 protein. The sample yields roughly 110,000 distinct CDR3 sequences, 11% seen once. The specimen was whole blood. These receptor sequences come from an adult who was a healthcare worker with PCR-confirmed SARS-CoV-2 infection or an uninfected control (not recorded which).

Only a few counts were recorded for this clonotype. The chain is built from TRBV20-1 and TRBJ2-3; 11 bases line up with TRBD2. Germline-derived CDR1 and CDR2 are DFQATT and SNEGSKA (reference sequence). The CDR3 is made up of 14 amino acids. Trimming took 3 bases from V and 6 from J; bases not matched to a gene: 5. The CDR3 DNA reads TGCAGTGCTAGGGCTAGCGGGAGGTTGGATACGCAGTATTTT. Its protein is CSARASGRLDTQYF.

This clonotype came up many times. The chain recombines TRBV7-6 with TRBJ2-5; tentative D call: TRBD2 (7 bases). CDR1 is SGHVS, CDR2 FNYEAQ, per germline. V was shortened by 6 bases and J by 2 bases, with 10 bases between the two germline ends. This CDR3 is 13 amino acids long. CDR3 sequence (DNA): TGTGCCAGCAGGGGAGGGGGACAAGAGACCCAGTACTTC. This encodes CASRGGGQETQYF.

This clonotype was picked up many times. The chain combines TRBV7-2 with TRBJ2-5, with a tentative D call TRBD2 (7 bases). Germline assignment: CDR1 SGHTA and CDR2 FQGNSA. The CDR3 consists of 15 residues. V was pared by 5 bases and J by 4 bases, with 17 bases between. The chain's CDR3 is CASSGEGVSPETQYF. The CDR3 region has the DNA TGTGCCAGCAGCGGGGAGGGGGTGTCGCCAGAGACCCAGTACTTC.

By sample share, this clonotype is medium-sized. The CDR3 coding sequence is TGTGCCAGCAGCCAAGATTATAGAGAAGCTTTCTTT. It codes for CASSQDYREAFF. The chain joins TRBV3-1 to TRBJ1-1; no definite D call. The CDR3 sequence is 12 residues long. Germline V gene lookup returns CDR1 LGHDT and CDR2 YNNKEL (reference sequence). V lost 0 bases and J lost 8, with 7 bases in between.

The chain joins TRBV12-3 or TRBV12-4 to TRBJ2-1; no clear D. Trimming left V 6 bases short and J 8 bases short, with 20 bases between. The CDR3 runs to 15 residues. CDR3 sequence reads: CASSPSAFIVDEQFF. The CDR3 coding sequence is TGTGCCAGCAGCCCTAGTGCGTTCATCGTCGATGAGCAGTTCTTC.

This clonotype was recorded a few times. The CDR3 is CASSLDSRTFF. The CDR3, as DNA: TGTGCCAGCAGCCTCGATAGTCGGACTTTCTTT. The chain links TRBV11-2 to TRBJ1-1; D uncertain. The CDR3 is 11 residues long. V dropped 5 bases and J dropped 12 bases, with 13 bases sitting between them. Per germline, CDR1 SGHAT and CDR2 FQNNGV.

This clonotype came up a few times. V and J are TRBV28 and TRBJ2-1; TRBD1 matches at 7 bases. CDR3 length equals 13 residues. CDR1 and CDR2 from the germline V gene are MDHEN and SYDVKM. The junction had 3 bases not matched to a gene; V was cut back by 1 base and J by 9 bases. The CDR3 DNA sequence: TGTGCCAGCAGTTTATCCGACAGGGCTGAGCAGTTCTTC. Protein product: CASSLSDRAEQFF.

This clonotype was seen more than once but under ten times. The chain combines TRBV20-1 with TRBJ2-1; D uncertain. Germline V gives CDR1 DFQATT, CDR2 SNEGSKA (reference sequence). Trimming removed 7 bases at V and 5 bases at J, with 18 bases between. The CDR3 runs to 14 residues. The CDR3 DNA reads as TGCAGTGTATTGGAGACATTCCCTCACAATGAGCAGTTCTTC. It encodes CSVLETFPHNEQFF.

This clonotype was detected many times. The chain recombines TRBV10-3 with TRBJ2-7; D not resolved. The CDR3 covers 12 residues. The V gene's germline CDR1 is ENHRY and CDR2 SYGVKD. Trimming removed 1 base at V and 7 bases at J, with 8 bases between. The CDR3, as DNA: TGTGCCATCAGTGAGTTAGAAGGAGAGCAGTACTTC. It translates to CAISELEGEQYF.

The sample holds many counts of this clonotype. The genes are TRBV4-1 and TRBJ2-1; 7 bases align to TRBD2. Germline V gene sequence: CDR1 MGHRA, CDR2 YSYEKL. There are 15 residues in the CDR3. V lost 1 base to trimming and J lost 4 bases; unmatched junction nucleotides: 4. The CDR3 DNA sequence: TGCGCCAGCAGCCAAGCGAGCGGGGCGTACAATGAGCAGTTCTTC. It translates to CASSQASGAYNEQFF.

This clonotype occurred a few times. V gene TRBV15 combines with J gene TRBJ2-7; D ambiguous. Germline V lookup: CDR1 LNHNV, CDR2 YYDKDF (reference sequence). Trimming removed 1 base at V and 4 bases at J, with 8 bases between. The CDR3 runs 13 residues. Here the CDR3 DNA reads TGTGCCACCAGCAGAGCGAACTATTACGAGCAGTACTTC. Translation: CATSRANYYEQYF.

The chain recombines TRBV6-5 with TRBJ2-7; maybe TRBD1 (6 bases). The CDR3 contains 15 residues. The V and J ends lost 2 bases and 8 bases respectively, with 19 bases between them. CDR1 is MNHEY, CDR2 SVGAGI, per germline. CDR3 loop: CASSYGGGQRGKQYF. The DNA of the CDR3 is TGTGCCAGCAGTTACGGGGGCGGACAACGGGGAAAGCAGTACTTC.

V gene TRBV6-6 combines with J gene TRBJ2-5, with 7 bases identical to TRBD1. CDR3 length: 13 residues. V lost 7 bases, J lost 3 bases, and 5 bases stayed unmatched. Germline CDR1 and CDR2: MNHNY and SVGAGI (reference sequence). The CDR3 coding sequence is TGTGCCAGCAAGGGGGACAGTAAAGAGACCCAGTACTTC. This codes for CASKGDSKETQYF.

A few counts support this clonotype. The genes are TRBV20-1 and TRBJ1-6; no firm D call. CDR1 is DFQATT and CDR2 is SNEGSKA in the germline V gene (reference sequence). This CDR3 spans 14 amino acids. V was clipped by 6 bases and J by 8 bases, with 17 bases between them. The CDR3 region is CSARRRTLDSPLHF. As DNA, the CDR3 is TGCAGTGCCCGGCGTCGGACCCTCGATTCACCCCTCCACTTT.

In its sample, this clonotype was seen once. The genes are TRBV6-5 and TRBJ1-3; 10 bases fit TRBD1. The CDR3 is made up of 15 amino acids. The germline CDR1 and CDR2 sequences are MNHEY and SVGAGI. V dropped 6 bases and J dropped 5; count of bases not matched to a gene: 7. This CDR3 is CASSRLTGGRNTIYF. The CDR3 DNA reads TGTGCCAGCAGCCGCCTGACAGGGGGCAGAAACACCATATATTTT.

The chain recombines TRBV13 with TRBJ2-3, with a tentative D call TRBD2 (6 bases). V was trimmed by 1 base and J by 5 bases, leaving 13 bases between them. The CDR3 is made up of 15 amino acids. Germline assignment: CDR1 PRHDT and CDR2 FYEKMQ (reference sequence). CDR3 bases: TGTGCCAGCAGCTTAGCCGCAATGGGGGGAGATACGCAGTATTTT. This codes for CASSLAAMGGDTQYF.

The sample holds many counts of this clonotype. The rearrangement uses TRBV6-1 and TRBJ2-1; the D gene is possibly TRBD2 (6 bases). The V end lost 6 bases, the J end lost 6 bases, and 24 bases lay between the germline ends. CDR1 is MNHNS, CDR2 SASEGT, per germline. The CDR3 length is 17 residues. CDR3 region: CASSEPGLARIGNEQFF. The CDR3 nucleotides read TGTGCCAGCAGCGAACCGGGACTGGCCCGTATTGGCAATGAGCAGTTCTTC.

This chain links TRBV28 with TRBJ2-7; D perhaps matches TRBD1 (5 bases). V shed 5 bases and J shed 5 bases, with 10 bases lying between them. CDR3 length: 12 amino acids. From germline, CDR1 is MDHEN and CDR2 SYDVKM. CDR3 sequence: CASSQGINEQYF. In nucleotides, the CDR3 is TGTGCCAGCAGTCAGGGCATCAACGAGCAGTACTTC.

This clonotype was observed a few times. CDR3 nucleotide sequence: TGTGCCAGCAGCCCAGGGACGAGAAAGTTCTTC. This translates into CASSPGTRKFF. The V gene is TRBV7-6, the J gene TRBJ2-1; D is perhaps TRBD1 or TRBD2 (5 bases each). Germline CDR1 is SGHVS and CDR2 is FNYEAQ. The ends were cut back, 5 bases at V and 14 bases at J, with 13 bases in the middle. CDR3 size: 11 residues.

This clonotype was counted a few times. V usage is TRBV12-3 or TRBV12-4 and J usage is TRBJ2-5, with 7 bases fitting TRBD1. This CDR3 is built from 15 residues. With V trimmed by 4 bases and J by 0 bases, 5 bases remained unmatched. CDR3 in DNA: TGTGCCAGCAGTTGGGACAGTTCGTACCAAGAGACCCAGTACTTC. Translated, it gives CASSWDSSYQETQYF.